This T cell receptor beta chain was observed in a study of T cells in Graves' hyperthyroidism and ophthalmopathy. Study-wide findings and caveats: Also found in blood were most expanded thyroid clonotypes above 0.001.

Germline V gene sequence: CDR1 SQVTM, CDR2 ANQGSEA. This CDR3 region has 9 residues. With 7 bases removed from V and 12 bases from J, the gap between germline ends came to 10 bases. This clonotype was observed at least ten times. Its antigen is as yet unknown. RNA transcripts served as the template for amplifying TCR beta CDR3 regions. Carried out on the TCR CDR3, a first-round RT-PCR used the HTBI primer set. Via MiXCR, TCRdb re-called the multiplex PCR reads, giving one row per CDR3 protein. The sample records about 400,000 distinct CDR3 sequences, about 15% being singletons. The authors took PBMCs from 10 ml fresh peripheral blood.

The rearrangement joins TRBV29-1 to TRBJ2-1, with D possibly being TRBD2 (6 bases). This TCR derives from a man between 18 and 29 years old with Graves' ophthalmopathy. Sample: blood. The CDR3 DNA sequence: TGCAGCGGGGGGGACGGGCAGTTCTTC. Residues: CSGGDGQFF.